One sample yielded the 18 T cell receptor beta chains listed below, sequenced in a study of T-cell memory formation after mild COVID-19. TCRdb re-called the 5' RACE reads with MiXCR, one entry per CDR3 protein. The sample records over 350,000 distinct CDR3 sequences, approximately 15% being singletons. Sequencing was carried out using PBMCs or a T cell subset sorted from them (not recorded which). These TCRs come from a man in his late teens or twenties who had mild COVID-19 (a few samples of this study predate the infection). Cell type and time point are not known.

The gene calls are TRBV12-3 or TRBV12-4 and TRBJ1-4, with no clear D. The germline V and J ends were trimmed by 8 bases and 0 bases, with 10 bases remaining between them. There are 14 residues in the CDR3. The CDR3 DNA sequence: TGTGCCAGCTGCAACTTGGCAACTAATGAAAAACTGTTTTTT. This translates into CASCNLATNEKLFF.

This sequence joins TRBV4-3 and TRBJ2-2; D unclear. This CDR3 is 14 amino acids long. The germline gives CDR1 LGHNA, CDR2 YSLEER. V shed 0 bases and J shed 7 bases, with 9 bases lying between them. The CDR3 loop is CASSQDIFGGELFF. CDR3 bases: TGCGCCAGCAGCCAAGATATCTTTGGCGGGGAGCTGTTTTTT.

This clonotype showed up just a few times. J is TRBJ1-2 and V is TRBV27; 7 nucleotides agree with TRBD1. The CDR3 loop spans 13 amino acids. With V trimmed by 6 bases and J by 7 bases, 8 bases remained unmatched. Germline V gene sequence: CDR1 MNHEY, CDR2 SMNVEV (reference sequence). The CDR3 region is CASRAATGAGYTF. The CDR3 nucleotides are TGTGCCAGCAGGGCGGCCACAGGGGCTGGCTACACCTTC.

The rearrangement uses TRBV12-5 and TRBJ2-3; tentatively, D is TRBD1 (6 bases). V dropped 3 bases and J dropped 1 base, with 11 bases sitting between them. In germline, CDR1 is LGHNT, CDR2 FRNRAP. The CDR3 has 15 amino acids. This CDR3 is CASGFGGAGTDTQYF. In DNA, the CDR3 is TGTGCTAGTGGTTTTGGGGGCGCCGGCACAGATACGCAGTATTTT.

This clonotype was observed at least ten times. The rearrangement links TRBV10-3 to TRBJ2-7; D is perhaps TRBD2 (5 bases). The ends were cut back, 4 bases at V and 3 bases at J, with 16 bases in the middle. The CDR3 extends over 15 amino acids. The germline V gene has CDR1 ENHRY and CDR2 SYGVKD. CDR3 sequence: CAISAARGILYEQYF. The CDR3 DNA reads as TGTGCCATCAGTGCCGCGAGAGGGATACTCTACGAGCAGTACTTC.

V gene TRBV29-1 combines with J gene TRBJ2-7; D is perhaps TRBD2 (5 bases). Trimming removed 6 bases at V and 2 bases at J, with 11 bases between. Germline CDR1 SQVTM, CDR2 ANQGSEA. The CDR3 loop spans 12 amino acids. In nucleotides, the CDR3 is TGCAGCGTGGGAGATCAAACCTACGAGCAGTACTTC. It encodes CSVGDQTYEQYF.

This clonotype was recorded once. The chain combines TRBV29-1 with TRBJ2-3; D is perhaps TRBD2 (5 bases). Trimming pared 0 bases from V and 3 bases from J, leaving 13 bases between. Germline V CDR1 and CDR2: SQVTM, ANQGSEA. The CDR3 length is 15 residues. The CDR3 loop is CSVEDYQRSTDTQYF. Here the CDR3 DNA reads TGCAGCGTTGAAGATTATCAGCGGAGTACAGATACGCAGTATTTT.

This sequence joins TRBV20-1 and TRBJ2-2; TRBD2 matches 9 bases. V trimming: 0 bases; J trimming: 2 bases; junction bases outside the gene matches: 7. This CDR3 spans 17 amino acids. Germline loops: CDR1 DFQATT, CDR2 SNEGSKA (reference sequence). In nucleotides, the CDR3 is TGCAGTGCTAGAGATTGGGAGCGGGGGGTAAACACCGGGGAGCTGTTTTTT. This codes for CSARDWERGVNTGELFF.

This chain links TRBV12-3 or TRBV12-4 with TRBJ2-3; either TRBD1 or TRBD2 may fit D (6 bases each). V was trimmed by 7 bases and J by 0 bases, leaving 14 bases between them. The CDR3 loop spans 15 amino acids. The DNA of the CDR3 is TGTGCCAGCACCAAAGAAGGGGGGAGCACAGATACGCAGTATTTT. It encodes CASTKEGGSTDTQYF.

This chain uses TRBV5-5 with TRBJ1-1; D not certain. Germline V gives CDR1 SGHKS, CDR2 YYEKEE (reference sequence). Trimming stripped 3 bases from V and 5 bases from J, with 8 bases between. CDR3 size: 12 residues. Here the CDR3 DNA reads TGTGCCAGCAGCTCCCCTTTGACTGAAGCTTTCTTT. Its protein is CASSSPLTEAFF.

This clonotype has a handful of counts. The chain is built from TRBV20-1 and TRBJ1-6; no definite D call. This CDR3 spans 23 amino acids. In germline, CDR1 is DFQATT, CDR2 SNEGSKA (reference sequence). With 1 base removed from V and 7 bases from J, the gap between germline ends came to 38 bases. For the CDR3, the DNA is TGCAGTGCTAGAGTCCGAGGGAAACAATTCCTTCAGCGTTACCTAATTAACAATTCACCCCTCCACTTT. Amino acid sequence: CSARVRGKQFLQRYLINNSPLHF.

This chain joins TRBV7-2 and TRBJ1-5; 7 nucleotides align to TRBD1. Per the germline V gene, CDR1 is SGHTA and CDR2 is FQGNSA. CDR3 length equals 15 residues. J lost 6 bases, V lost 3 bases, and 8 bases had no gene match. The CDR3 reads CASSFADREGQPQHF. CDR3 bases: TGTGCCAGCAGCTTTGCCGACAGGGAGGGTCAGCCCCAGCATTTT.

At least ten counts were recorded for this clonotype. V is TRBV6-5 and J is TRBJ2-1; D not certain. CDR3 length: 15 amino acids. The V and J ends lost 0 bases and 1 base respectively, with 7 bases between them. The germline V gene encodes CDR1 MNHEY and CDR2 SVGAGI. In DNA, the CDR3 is TGTGCCAGCAGTTACTCTAGGTGGTCCTACAATGAGCAGTTCTTC. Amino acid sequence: CASSYSRWSYNEQFF.

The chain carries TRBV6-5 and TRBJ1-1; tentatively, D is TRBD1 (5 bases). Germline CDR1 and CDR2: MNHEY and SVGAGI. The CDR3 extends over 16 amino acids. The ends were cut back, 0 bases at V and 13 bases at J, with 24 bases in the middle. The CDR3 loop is CASSYSNPRVVGKDFF. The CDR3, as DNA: TGTGCCAGCAGTTACTCGAACCCCAGGGTCGTGGGGAAGGATTTCTTT.

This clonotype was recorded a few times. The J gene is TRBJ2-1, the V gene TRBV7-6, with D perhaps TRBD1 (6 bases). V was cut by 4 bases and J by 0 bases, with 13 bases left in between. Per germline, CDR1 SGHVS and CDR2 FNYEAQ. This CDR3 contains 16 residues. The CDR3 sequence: CASSSIQGSSYNEQFF. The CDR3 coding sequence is TGTGCCAGCAGCTCGATACAGGGAAGCTCCTACAATGAGCAGTTCTTC. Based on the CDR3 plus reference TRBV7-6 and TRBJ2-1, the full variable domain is GAGVSQSPRYKVTKRGQDVALRCDPISGHVSLYWYRQALGQGPEFLTYFNYEAQQDKSGLPNDRFSAERPEGSISTLTIQRTEQRDSAMYRCASSSIQGSSYNEQFFGPGTRLTVL.

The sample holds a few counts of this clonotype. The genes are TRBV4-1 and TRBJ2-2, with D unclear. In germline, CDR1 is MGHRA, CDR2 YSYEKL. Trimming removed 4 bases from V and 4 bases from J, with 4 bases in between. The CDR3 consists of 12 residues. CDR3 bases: TGCGCCAGCAGCCGGCTCACCGGGGAGCTGTTTTTT. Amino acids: CASSRLTGELFF.

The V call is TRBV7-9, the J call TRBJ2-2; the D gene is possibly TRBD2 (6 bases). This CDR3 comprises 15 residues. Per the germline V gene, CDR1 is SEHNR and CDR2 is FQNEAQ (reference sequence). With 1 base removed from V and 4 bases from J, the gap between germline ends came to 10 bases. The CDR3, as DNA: TGTGCCAGCAGCTTAGTAGAGGGAGGCACCGGGGAGCTGTTTTTT. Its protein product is CASSLVEGGTGELFF.

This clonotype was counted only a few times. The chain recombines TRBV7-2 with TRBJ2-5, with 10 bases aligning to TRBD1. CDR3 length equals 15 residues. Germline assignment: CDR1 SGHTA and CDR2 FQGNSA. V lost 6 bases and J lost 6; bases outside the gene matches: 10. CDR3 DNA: TGTGCCAGCAGTCCGGACAGGGGGGGGCAGAAGACCCAGTACTTC. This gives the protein CASSPDRGGQKTQYF.